This record looks at one TCR beta chain sequence and its context. This clone was seen just once. The clone's antigen remains unknown. It has no much larger one-base neighbor in the sample; base qualities were not kept. The CDR3 numbers 15 residues from cysteine through phenylalanine. Just CDR3 DNA is preserved here, 45 bases in frame from base 1. V drops 5 bases and J drops 2 bases, leaving 14 bases in between. For CDR1 and CDR2, the germline V gene lists SGHTA and FQGTGA. These data originate in a study of vaccination effects on CD4 cells after COVID-19 (dated by TCRdb to between 2021 and 2024). Regarding the complete study: Post-vaccine samples across the study were collected a median of 72 days after the second dose, with a range of 14 to 241. The study compared SARS-CoV-2 spike-specific CD4+ TCR repertoires before and after mRNA vaccination in COVID-19 convalescent patients and infection-naive vaccine recipients. Cultures from other donors in the study were sequenced with the Oncomine TCR Beta short-read assay on an Illumina iSeq 100. The full study included 9 to 10 COVID-19 convalescent patients and several SARS-CoV-2-naive healthy vaccine recipients. Study-wide findings and limitations: Among healthy vaccine recipients, nearly all vaccine-induced clones were SARS-CoV-2 mono-reactive, and only 1 of 255 was cross-reactive with common cold coronaviruses. Both infection-induced and vaccine-induced clones contracted markedly at late post-vaccination timepoints, which is consistent with waning T cell responses. Only a small number of convalescent patients were included, and no early post-infection timepoints were available, which limited the study.

To prepare the library, the immunoSEQ multiplex PCR assay was applied. DNA from the cultured and isolated CD4+ T cells underwent TCR beta CDR3 sequencing. The authors' analysis ran thus. The analysis removed non-productive TCR sequences, trimmed reads to the CDR3 region, and retained only CDR3s that were 7 or more amino acids long. The MANAFEST web app was used to identify antigen-specific clonotypes by comparing expansion in peptide wells with expansion in reference cultures. To count as positive, a clone had to show expansion at FDR<0.05 compared with the reference and with all other wells, an odds ratio above 5, and a frequency above 0.1% in two replicate wells. A clonotype was defined as cross-reactive if the clonotype was significantly expanded both in SARS-CoV-2 spike wells and in at least one common cold coronavirus spike condition. Using the stringdist R package, CDR3 similarity was measured by Levenshtein distance, and unrooted trees were constructed with ape in R 3.6.1. The immuneACCESS repertoire file appears here via TCRdb, limited to in-frame rearrangements. These files lack a portion of the clones; in checked studies, under half of the deficit traces to unresolved V genes, and the cause of the others is not known. V, J and clone size were drawn from that table, and D and trimming were deduced from the DNA. For this sample the table gives around 67,000 clones, of which about 86% were detected only once. Of the sample, roughly 1.2% falls within the top ten clones.

The ViraFEST assay stimulated PBMC with viral peptide pools and then used TCR sequencing to identify antigen-specific CD4+ T cell clonotypes by expansion. After more than 9 days of culture, CD4+ T cells were isolated with the EasySep CD4+ T cell isolation kit. Two doses of either the BNT162b2 or the mRNA-1273 mRNA SARS-CoV-2 vaccine were administered to participants. None of the healthy vaccine recipients had a prior SARS-CoV-2 infection, which was confirmed by nucleocapsid antibody tests that came back negative both before and after vaccination. Around 2 million PBMC per well were cultured in IMDM with approximately 5% human AB serum, 10 IU/ml IL-2 and gentamicin, plus 10 ug/ml peptides. Half of the culture medium was replaced with fresh IL-2-containing medium on days 3 and 7. Unless noted otherwise, every peptide stimulation condition was cultured in triplicate wells. Using Ficoll-Paque Plus gradient centrifugation, PBMC were separated from whole blood and then either used fresh or cryopreserved at -140C. Overlapping peptide pools spanned the spike proteins of SARS-CoV-2 and the common cold coronaviruses HCoV-NL63, HCoV-OC43 and HCoV-229E. The QIAamp micro DNA kit was used to extract genomic DNA from the cultured CD4+ T cells.

This clonotype was sampled from a human donor who received a COVID-19 vaccine. The sequence is built from TRBV7-3 and TRBJ2-3, with no confident D gene call. The specimen was CD4+ T cells from PBMCs cultured with HCoV-229E spike peptides, collected after COVID-19 vaccination. This specimen's cell subset or site label, interpreted: HCoV-229E spike overlapping peptide pool stimulation. The CDR3 protein sequence reads: CASSTNSKNTDTQYF. The sequenced DNA: TGTGCCAGCAGCACGAACTCAAAGAACACAGATACGCAGTATTTT.